The clone carrying this T cell receptor beta chain was seen once. Its target is not known. This sample is drawn from a study of T cells after yellow fever vaccination. CDR1 and CDR2 from the germline V gene are SQVTM and ANQGSEA. V trimming: 6 bases; J trimming: 7 bases; junction bases outside the gene matches: 12. The CDR3 spans 14 residues. Whole-study results and caveats: It was the secondary response that reached its peak faster, day 5 versus 15, but it was weaker. Contaminating bulk clonotypes could be abundant in FACS-sorted repertoires. A large majority of primary-vaccination clones showed up again after the booster (under 98% CD4, around 90% CD8).

UMIs and a universal primer site were added when TCR cDNA was made by 5'RACE template switching. Each CDR3 protein gets one entry after TCRdb re-called the 5' RACE reads with MiXCR. The sample includes 200,000 to 250,000 distinct CDR3 sequences, 6.9% of them seen just once. The sequences come from CD4+ T cells sorted from PBMCs, collected 15 days after the yellow fever booster vaccination. The rearrangement links TRBV29-1 to TRBJ2-7; the match to TRBD2 covers 10 bases. This TCR came from a man aged 30-40 years who received the YFV17D yellow fever vaccine. CDR3 sequence: CSVGTSGNTLEQYF. The DNA of the CDR3 is TGCAGCGTGGGAACTAGCGGGAACACTTTGGAGCAGTACTTC.